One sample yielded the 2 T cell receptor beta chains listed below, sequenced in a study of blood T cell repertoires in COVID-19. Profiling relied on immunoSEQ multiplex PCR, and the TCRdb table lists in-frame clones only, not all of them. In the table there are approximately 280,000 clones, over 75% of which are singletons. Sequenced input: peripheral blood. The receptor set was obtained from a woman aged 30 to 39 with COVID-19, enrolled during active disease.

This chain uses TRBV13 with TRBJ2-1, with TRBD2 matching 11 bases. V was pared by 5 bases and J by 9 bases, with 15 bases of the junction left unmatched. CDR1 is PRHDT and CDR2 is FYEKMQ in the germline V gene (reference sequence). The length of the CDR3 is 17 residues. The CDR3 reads CASSQGRKLAGVGEQFF. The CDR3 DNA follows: TGTGCCAGCAGCCAGGGGAGGAAACTAGCGGGAGTCGGTGAGCAGTTCTTC.

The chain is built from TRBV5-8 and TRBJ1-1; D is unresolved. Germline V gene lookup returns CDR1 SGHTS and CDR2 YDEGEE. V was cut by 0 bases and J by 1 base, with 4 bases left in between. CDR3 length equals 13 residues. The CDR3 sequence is CASSLAGNTEAFF. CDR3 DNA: TGTGCCAGCAGCTTGGCAGGGAACACTGAAGCTTTCTTT.